A selection of T cell receptor beta chains follows, all from one sample in a study of blood T cell repertoires in COVID-19. Method: immunoSEQ multiplex PCR; TCRdb's copy keeps in-frame clones and lacks some. Here the sample spans roughly 250,000 clones, around 90% being singletons. Sample: PBMCs or T cells enriched from blood (not recorded which). These receptors all come from a woman younger than 30 who had recovered from COVID-19. The CDR3 runs from the conserved cysteine through the conserved F or W. A D gene is named only where the DNA matches it firmly. Clone sizes are given selectively: once, few, many, or a class where the clone is expanded.

V: TRBV10-3
size: -
J: TRBJ2-2
D: TRBD1
DNA: TGTGCCATCAGTGGAGACAGGGACACCGGGGAGCTGTTTTTT
CDR3: CAISGDRDTGELFF

V: TRBV28
size: -
J: TRBJ1-5
D: -
DNA: TGTGCCAGCAGGACATCAGCGAGGGAGCATTTT
CDR3: CASRTSAREHF

V: TRBV19
size: few
J: TRBJ1-2
D: -
DNA: TGTGCCAGTAGTCCGGACAGTAACTATGGCTACACCTTC
CDR3: CASSPDSNYGYTF

V: TRBV27
size: -
J: TRBJ2-2
D: -
DNA: TGTGCCAGCAGTTTTTTTAGGAACACCGGGGAGCTGTTTTTT
CDR3: CASSFFRNTGELFF

V: TRBV11-2
size: -
J: TRBJ2-2
D: -
DNA: TGTGCCAGCAGCGCGATTCTACGCGGGGAGCTGTTTTTT
CDR3: CASSAILRGELFF

V: TRBV18
size: -
J: TRBJ1-4
D: -
DNA: TGTGCCAGCTCACCAAAGATACTCCAGGTTGCAACTAATGAAAAACTGTTTTTT
CDR3: CASSPKILQVATNEKLFF

V: TRBV9
size: once
J: TRBJ2-7
D: TRBD1
DNA: TGTGCCAGCAGCGCAAGGGGGACAGAGGACTACGAGCAGTACTTC
CDR3: CASSARGTEDYEQYF

V: TRBV10-3
size: -
J: TRBJ2-2
D: -
DNA: TGTGCCATCAGTGAGTCGACTAGTTCCGGCGGGGAGCTGTTTTTT
CDR3: CAISESTSSGGELFF

V: TRBV10-3
size: once
J: TRBJ1-1
D: -
DNA: TGTGCCATCAGTGCGCGGGGCGCCGACACTGAAGCTTTCTTT
CDR3: CAISARGADTEAFF

V: TRBV6-6
size: -
J: TRBJ2-7
D: TRBD1
DNA: TGTGCCAGCAGTCCGATCCGGGACAGAGCCTCTACCTACGAGCAGTACTTC
CDR3: CASSPIRDRASTYEQYF

V: TRBV4-3
size: -
J: TRBJ1-2
D: -
DNA: TGCGCCAGCAGCCAGGGAGTTTACTATGGCTACACCTTC
CDR3: CASSQGVYYGYTF

V: TRBV7-9
size: -
J: TRBJ1-1
D: -
DNA: TGTGCCAGCAGCCCCCCCCTCGGGGGGACTGAAGCTTTCTTT
CDR3: CASSPPLGGTEAFF

V: TRBV6-4
size: -
J: TRBJ2-1
D: -
DNA: TGTGCCAGCAGTGTAGCGGTAGACTACAATGAGCAGTTCTTC
CDR3: CASSVAVDYNEQFF

V: TRBV5-4
size: few
J: TRBJ1-2
D: -
DNA: TGTGCCAGCAGCATTACAGGGTTTGGAGGCTACACCTTC
CDR3: CASSITGFGGYTF

V: TRBV3-1/TRBV3-2
size: -
J: TRBJ1-6
D: -
DNA: TGTGCCAGCAGCCCCACAGGAGCCTCTAATTCACCCCTCCACTTT
CDR3: CASSPTGASNSPLHF

V: TRBV27
size: -
J: TRBJ1-2
D: -
DNA: TGTGCCAGCAGGGGGGACATAAATGGCTACACCTTC
CDR3: CASRGDINGYTF

V: TRBV7-2
size: -
J: TRBJ1-2
D: -
DNA: TGTGCCAGCAGCTTAGTCCCAGGGCTCCCCCGCGGCTACACCTTC
CDR3: CASSLVPGLPRGYTF

V: TRBV2
size: -
J: TRBJ1-2
D: -
DNA: TGTGCCAGCAGTTCCCCCGCGGGGGGGGGCGCTAACTATGGCTACACCTTC
CDR3: CASSSPAGGGANYGYTF

V: TRBV3-1/TRBV3-2
size: -
J: TRBJ2-1
D: TRBD2
DNA: TGTGCCAGCAGCCAAAGATTGGGGACTAGCGGGGAGCAGTTCTTC
CDR3: CASSQRLGTSGEQFF

V: TRBV10-3
size: -
J: TRBJ1-5
D: -
DNA: TGTGCCATCAGTGAGAGGCGGGATCAGCCCCAGCATTTT
CDR3: CAISERRDQPQHF

V: TRBV21-1
size: -
J: TRBJ2-1
D: -
DNA: TGTGCCAGCGTAAGGCGGAACGACTACAATGAGCAGTTCTTC
CDR3: CASVRRNDYNEQFF

V: TRBV6-2/TRBV6-3
size: once
J: TRBJ1-2
D: -
DNA: TGTGCCAGCAGTTACAGCCCAGGGCCCGTTAACTATGGCTACACCTTC
CDR3: CASSYSPGPVNYGYTF

V: TRBV24-1
size: once
J: TRBJ2-7
D: -
DNA: TGTGCCACCAGTGATTTGTTCAGGGGGGTTTCCGTTTTGTACGAGCAGTACTTC
CDR3: CATSDLFRGVSVLYEQYF

V: TRBV7-2
size: -
J: TRBJ2-1
D: -
DNA: TGTGCCAGCAGCTTAGTGGCTGGGGGGTACAATGAGCAGTTCTTC
CDR3: CASSLVAGGYNEQFF

V: TRBV7-3
size: -
J: TRBJ2-1
D: TRBD2
DNA: TGTGCCAGCAGCTTAACCGTGGGGACTAGCGGGAGAAATGAGCAGTTCTTC
CDR3: CASSLTVGTSGRNEQFF

V: TRBV27
size: -
J: TRBJ1-5
D: TRBD1
DNA: TGTGCCAGCAGTTTAGTAGGGGGCATCAGCAATCAGCCCCAGCATTTT
CDR3: CASSLVGGISNQPQHF

V: TRBV29-1
size: -
J: TRBJ2-2
D: TRBD2
DNA: TGCAGCGTTGAAAAAGAGGGGACTAGCGGGAGGTGGTTCGGGGAGCTGTTTTTT
CDR3: CSVEKEGTSGRWFGELFF

V: TRBV18
size: -
J: TRBJ2-2
D: TRBD2
DNA: TGTGCCAGCTCACCCAGGACTAGCGGGTTGACCGGGGAGCTGTTTTTT
CDR3: CASSPRTSGLTGELFF

V: TRBV5-1
size: -
J: TRBJ2-1
D: TRBD1
DNA: TGCGCCAGCAGCTCGATGGACAGGGTATTCGATGAGCAGTTCTTC
CDR3: CASSSMDRVFDEQFF

V: TRBV4-3
size: -
J: TRBJ1-2
D: TRBD1
DNA: TGCGCCAGCAGCCCCCGGCCAGGGGGAGGAGGCTACACCTTC
CDR3: CASSPRPGGGGYTF

V: TRBV18
size: once
J: TRBJ1-1
D: -
DNA: TGTGCCAGCTCACCCTCAGGTCGAACTGAAGCTTTCTTT
CDR3: CASSPSGRTEAFF

V: TRBV19
size: -
J: TRBJ1-4
D: TRBD1
DNA: TGTGCCAGTTTGACAGGGGGATACGAAAAACTGTTTTTT
CDR3: CASLTGGYEKLFF

V: TRBV7-9
size: -
J: TRBJ1-5
D: -
DNA: TGTGCCAGCAGCTTAGATGTGGGCCCTTATAGCAATCAGCCCCAGCATTTT
CDR3: CASSLDVGPYSNQPQHF

V: TRBV28
size: -
J: TRBJ1-2
D: TRBD1
DNA: TGTGCCAGCAGCCTGACAGGGGTCTATGGCTACACCTTC
CDR3: CASSLTGVYGYTF

V: TRBV6-5
size: -
J: TRBJ1-1
D: -
DNA: TGTGCCAGCACCCGGGTGAACACTGAAGCTTTCTTT
CDR3: CASTRVNTEAFF

V: TRBV11-1
size: -
J: TRBJ2-7
D: -
DNA: TGTGCCAGCAGCCCCGGTCGGACAGTTCCCTACTTC
CDR3: CASSPGRTVPYF

V: TRBV11-3
size: -
J: TRBJ1-5
D: TRBD1
DNA: TGTGCCAGCAGCTTCGTTTACAGGGGTCAGAACAAGTTTAGCAATCAGCCCCAGCATTTT
CDR3: CASSFVYRGQNKFSNQPQHF

V: TRBV5-1
size: -
J: TRBJ2-3
D: TRBD2
DNA: TGCGCCAGCAGCTTGCTGACTAGCCCAGATACGCAGTATTTT
CDR3: CASSLLTSPDTQYF

V: TRBV27
size: -
J: TRBJ2-7
D: TRBD2
DNA: TGTGCCAGCAGTCCAGGGACTAGCGGGAGGGCCAATCGGGAGCAGTACTTC
CDR3: CASSPGTSGRANREQYF

V: TRBV6-5
size: -
J: TRBJ2-2
D: TRBD1
DNA: TGTGCCAGCAGCGCCGGGACAGTACGCACCGGGGAGCTGTTTTTT
CDR3: CASSAGTVRTGELFF

V: TRBV11-2
size: -
J: TRBJ1-2
D: TRBD1
DNA: TGTGCCAGCAGCCTATGGACAGGGACTGGTGGCTACACCTTC
CDR3: CASSLWTGTGGYTF

V: TRBV15
size: -
J: TRBJ1-2
D: -
DNA: TGTGCCACCAGCGGGCCATTGGGGGGAGACCGTTATGGCTACACCTTC
CDR3: CATSGPLGGDRYGYTF

V: TRBV18
size: -
J: TRBJ1-2
D: -
DNA: TGTGCCAGCTCACCACCGGGAGGTCGGCAAGGCTACACCTTC
CDR3: CASSPPGGRQGYTF

V: TRBV5-1
size: -
J: TRBJ1-2
D: -
DNA: TGCGCCAGCAGCTTGGTACAGGGATCCTATGGCTACACCTTC
CDR3: CASSLVQGSYGYTF

V: TRBV5-4
size: -
J: TRBJ2-1
D: TRBD2
DNA: TGTGCCAGCAGCTTCGGCGGGAGGGAGAGGAATGAGCAGTTCTTC
CDR3: CASSFGGRERNEQFF

V: TRBV5-1
size: -
J: TRBJ1-2
D: TRBD1
DNA: TGCGCCAGCACCCAATCCCGGGACAGGTCCAATGGCTACACCTTC
CDR3: CASTQSRDRSNGYTF

V: TRBV11-3
size: -
J: TRBJ2-3
D: TRBD1
DNA: TGTGCCAGCAGCCTCTGGACAGGGGATGATTTCACAGATACGCAGTATTTT
CDR3: CASSLWTGDDFTDTQYF

V: TRBV28
size: -
J: TRBJ2-3
D: -
DNA: TGTGCCAGCAGTCAGTGGGGTAGCGAACAAGATACGCAGTATTTT
CDR3: CASSQWGSEQDTQYF

V: TRBV5-1
size: -
J: TRBJ2-7
D: -
DNA: TGCGCCAGCAGCTTGTGGGCCTTCGGGACTCAAAACTACGAGCAGTACTTC
CDR3: CASSLWAFGTQNYEQYF

V: TRBV18
size: -
J: TRBJ1-1
D: TRBD1
DNA: TGTGCCAGCTCACCCCGACAGGGTGAAGCTTTCTTT
CDR3: CASSPRQGEAFF

V: TRBV5-1
size: -
J: TRBJ2-3
D: -
DNA: TGCGCCAGCAGCTTGGGAGGTCCCCGTGATACGCAGTATTTT
CDR3: CASSLGGPRDTQYF

V: TRBV27
size: -
J: TRBJ1-1
D: -
DNA: TGTGCCAGCAGTTTTGGGGGGGCGGGCACTGAAGCTTTCTTT
CDR3: CASSFGGAGTEAFF

V: TRBV28
size: -
J: TRBJ2-7
D: TRBD2
DNA: TGTGCCAGCAGATCGACTAGCGGGAGGGCCTACGAGCAGTACTTC
CDR3: CASRSTSGRAYEQYF

V: TRBV4-1
size: -
J: TRBJ2-5
D: -
DNA: TGCGCCAGCAGCCAATTTACGGGCGGGGTGGAGACCCAGTACTTC
CDR3: CASSQFTGGVETQYF

V: TRBV3-1/TRBV3-2
size: -
J: TRBJ1-2
D: -
DNA: TGTGCCAGCAGCCATGGACACTGGAGGACAGTTTTTTCGGCTAACTATGGCTACACCTTC
CDR3: CASSHGHWRTVFSANYGYTF

V: TRBV6-4
size: -
J: TRBJ2-3
D: TRBD1
DNA: TGTGCCAGCAGTGAAGGGACAGGGGGAACAGATACGCAGTATTTT
CDR3: CASSEGTGGTDTQYF

V: TRBV6-5
size: -
J: TRBJ2-7
D: TRBD1
DNA: TGTGCCAGCAGTTACTCCAGGGGGACACTCTCCTACGAGCAGTACTTC
CDR3: CASSYSRGTLSYEQYF

V: TRBV13
size: -
J: TRBJ2-7
D: TRBD2
DNA: TGTGCCAGCAGCTTAGTTGGGTTTTCTAGCGGGAGACTCCACGAGCAGTACTTC
CDR3: CASSLVGFSSGRLHEQYF

V: TRBV7-9
size: -
J: TRBJ2-7
D: TRBD1
DNA: TGTGCCAGCAGCCCAAGCGTGGGACAGGGGGGAGAGCAGTACTTC
CDR3: CASSPSVGQGGEQYF